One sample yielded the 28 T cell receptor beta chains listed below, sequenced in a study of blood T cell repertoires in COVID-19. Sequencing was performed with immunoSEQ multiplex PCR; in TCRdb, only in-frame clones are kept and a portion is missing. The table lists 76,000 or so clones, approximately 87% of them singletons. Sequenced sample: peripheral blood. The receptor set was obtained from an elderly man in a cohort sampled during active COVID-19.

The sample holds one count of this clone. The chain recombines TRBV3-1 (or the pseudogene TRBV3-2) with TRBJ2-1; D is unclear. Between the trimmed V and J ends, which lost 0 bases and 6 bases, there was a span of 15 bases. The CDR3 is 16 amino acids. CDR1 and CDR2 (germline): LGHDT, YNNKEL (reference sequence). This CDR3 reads CASSQEAAAAANEQFF. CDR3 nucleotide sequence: TGTGCCAGCAGCCAAGAGGCGGCGGCTGCAGCCAATGAGCAGTTCTTC.

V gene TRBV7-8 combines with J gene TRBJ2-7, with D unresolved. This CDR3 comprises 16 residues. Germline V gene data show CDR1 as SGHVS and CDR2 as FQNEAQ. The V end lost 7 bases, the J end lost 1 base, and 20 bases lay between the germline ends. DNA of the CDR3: TGTGCCAGCACCCTGGAGAGAGGCTCCCTTTCCTACGAGCAGTACGTC. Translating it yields CASTLERGSLSYEQYV.

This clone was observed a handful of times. The DNA of the CDR3 is TGCAGCGTTACACAGGGGGGTCAGCCCCAGCATTTT. It yields the protein CSVTQGGQPQHF. The chain carries TRBV29-1 and TRBJ1-5; 8 nucleotides agree with TRBD1. The CDR3 extends over 12 amino acids. Losses at the gene ends were 5 bases for V and 6 bases for J; bases not matched to a gene: 3. Germline CDR1 reads SQVTM; CDR2 reads ANQGSEA.

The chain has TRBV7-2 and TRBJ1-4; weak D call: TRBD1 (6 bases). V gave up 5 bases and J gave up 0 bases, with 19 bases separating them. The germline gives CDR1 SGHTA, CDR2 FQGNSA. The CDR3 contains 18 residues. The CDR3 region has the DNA TGTGCCAGCAGCCCTTCGGGCACAGGGTATGCAACTAATGAAAAACTGTTTTTT. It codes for CASSPSGTGYATNEKLFF.

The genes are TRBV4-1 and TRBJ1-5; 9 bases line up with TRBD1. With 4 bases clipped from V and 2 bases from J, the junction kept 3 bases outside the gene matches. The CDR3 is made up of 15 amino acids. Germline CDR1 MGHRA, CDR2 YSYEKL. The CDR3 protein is CASSPTGGRNQPQHF. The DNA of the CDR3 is TGCGCCAGCAGCCCCACAGGGGGCCGCAATCAGCCCCAGCATTTT.

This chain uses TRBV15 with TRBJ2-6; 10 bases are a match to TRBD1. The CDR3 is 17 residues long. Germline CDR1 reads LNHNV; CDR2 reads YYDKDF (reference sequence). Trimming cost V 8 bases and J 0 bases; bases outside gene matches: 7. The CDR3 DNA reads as TGTGCCACCGGAGTGGGACAGGGGTTCTCTGGGGCCAACGTCCTGACTTTC. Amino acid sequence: CATGVGQGFSGANVLTF.

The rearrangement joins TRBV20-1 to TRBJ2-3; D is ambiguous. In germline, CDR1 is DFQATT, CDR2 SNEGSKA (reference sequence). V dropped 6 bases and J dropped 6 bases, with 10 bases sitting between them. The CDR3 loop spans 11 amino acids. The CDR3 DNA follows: TGCAGTGCCACACAGTCGGATACGCAGTATTTT. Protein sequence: CSATQSDTQYF.

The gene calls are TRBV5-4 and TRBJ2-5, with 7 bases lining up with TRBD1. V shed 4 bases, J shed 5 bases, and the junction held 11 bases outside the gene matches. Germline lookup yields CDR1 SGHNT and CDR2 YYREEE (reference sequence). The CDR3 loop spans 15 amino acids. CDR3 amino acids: CASSKPGQRPETQYF. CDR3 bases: TGTGCCAGCAGCAAACCGGGACAGCGGCCGGAGACCCAGTACTTC. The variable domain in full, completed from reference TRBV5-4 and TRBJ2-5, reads ETGVTQSPTHLIKTRGQQVTLRCSSQSGHNTVSWYQQALGQGPQFIFQYYREEENGRGNFPPRFSGLQFPNYSSELNVNALELDDSALYLCASSKPGQRPETQYFGPGTRLLVL.

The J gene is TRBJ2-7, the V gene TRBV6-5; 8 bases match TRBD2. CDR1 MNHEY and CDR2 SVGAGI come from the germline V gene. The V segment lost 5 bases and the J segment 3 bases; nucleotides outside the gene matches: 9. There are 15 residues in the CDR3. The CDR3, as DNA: TGTGCCAGCAGTCCCTCGGCGGGGGGCTACTACGAGCAGTACGTC. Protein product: CASSPSAGGYYEQYV.

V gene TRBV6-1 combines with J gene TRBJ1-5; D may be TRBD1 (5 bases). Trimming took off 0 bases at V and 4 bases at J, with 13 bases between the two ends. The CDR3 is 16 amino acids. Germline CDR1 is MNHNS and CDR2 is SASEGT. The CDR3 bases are TGTGCCAGCAGTGAAGCGCCAGGGCTATGGAATCAGCCCCAGCATTTT. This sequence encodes CASSEAPGLWNQPQHF.

Here the CDR3 reads CASSLRGRWSYEQYF. CDR3 sequence (DNA): TGTGCCAGCAGCTTGAGAGGTCGGTGGTCCTACGAGCAGTACTTC. The chain is built from TRBV5-6 and TRBJ2-7; D not certain. V lost 1 base to trimming and J lost 1 base, with 12 bases between them. CDR3 size: 15 residues. Germline V CDR1 and CDR2: SGHDT, YYEEEE.

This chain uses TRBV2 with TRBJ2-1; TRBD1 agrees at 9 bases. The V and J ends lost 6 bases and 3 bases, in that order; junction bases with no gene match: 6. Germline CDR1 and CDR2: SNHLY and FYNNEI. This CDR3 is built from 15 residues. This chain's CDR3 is CASSAGTGNYNEQFF. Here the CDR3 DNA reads TGTGCCAGCAGCGCCGGGACAGGGAACTACAATGAGCAGTTCTTC.

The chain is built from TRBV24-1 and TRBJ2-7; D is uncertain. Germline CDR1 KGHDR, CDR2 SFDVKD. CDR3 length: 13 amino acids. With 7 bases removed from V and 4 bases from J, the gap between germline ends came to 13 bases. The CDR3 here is CATSPRNSYEQYV. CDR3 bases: TGTGCCACCAGCCCGAGGAATTCATACGAGCAGTACGTC.

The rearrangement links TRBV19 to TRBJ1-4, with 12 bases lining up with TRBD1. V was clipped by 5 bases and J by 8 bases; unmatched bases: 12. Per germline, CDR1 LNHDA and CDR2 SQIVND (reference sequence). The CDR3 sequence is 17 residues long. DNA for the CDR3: TGTGCCAGTAGTCGGGACAGGGGGCCCAGGTTGCGGGAAAAACTGTTTTTT. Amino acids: CASSRDRGPRLREKLFF.

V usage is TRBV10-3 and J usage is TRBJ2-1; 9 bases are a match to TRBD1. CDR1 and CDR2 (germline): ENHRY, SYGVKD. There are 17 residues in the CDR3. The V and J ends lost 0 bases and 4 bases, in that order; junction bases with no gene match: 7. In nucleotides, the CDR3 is TGTGCCATCAGTGAGTCGCGACCGGGACAGGGATACAATGAGCAGTTCTTC. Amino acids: CAISESRPGQGYNEQFF.

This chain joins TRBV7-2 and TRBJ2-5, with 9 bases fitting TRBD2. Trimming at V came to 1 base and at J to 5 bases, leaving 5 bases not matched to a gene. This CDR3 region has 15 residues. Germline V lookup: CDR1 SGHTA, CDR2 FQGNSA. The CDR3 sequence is CASSLGVAGEETQYF. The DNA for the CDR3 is TGTGCCAGCAGCTTAGGGGTAGCGGGGGAGGAGACCCAGTACTTC.

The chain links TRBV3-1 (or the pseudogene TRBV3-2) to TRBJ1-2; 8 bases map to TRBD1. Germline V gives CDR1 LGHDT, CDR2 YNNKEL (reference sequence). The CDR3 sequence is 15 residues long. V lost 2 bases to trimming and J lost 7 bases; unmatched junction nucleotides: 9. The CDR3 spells CASSQSDRGRSGYTF. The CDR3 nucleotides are TGTGCCAGCAGCCAATCTGACAGGGGTCGTTCTGGCTACACCTTC.

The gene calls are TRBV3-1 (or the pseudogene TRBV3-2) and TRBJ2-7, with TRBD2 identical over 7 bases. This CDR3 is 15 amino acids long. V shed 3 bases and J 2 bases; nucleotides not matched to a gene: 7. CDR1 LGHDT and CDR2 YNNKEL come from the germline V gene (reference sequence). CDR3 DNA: TGTGCCAGCAGCCATACAGCGGGGTCCACCTACGAGCAGTACTTC. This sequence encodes CASSHTAGSTYEQYF.

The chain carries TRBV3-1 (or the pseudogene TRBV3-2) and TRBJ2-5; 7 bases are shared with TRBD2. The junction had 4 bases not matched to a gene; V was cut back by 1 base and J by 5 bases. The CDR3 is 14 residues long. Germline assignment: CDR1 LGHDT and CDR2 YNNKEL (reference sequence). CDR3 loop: CASSQALATETQYF. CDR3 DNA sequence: TGTGCCAGCAGCCAAGCACTAGCGACGGAGACCCAGTACTTC.

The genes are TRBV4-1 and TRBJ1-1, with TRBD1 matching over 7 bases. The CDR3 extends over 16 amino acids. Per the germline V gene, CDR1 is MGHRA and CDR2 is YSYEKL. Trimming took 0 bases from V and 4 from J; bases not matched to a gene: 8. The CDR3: CASSQDPGTEVTEAFF. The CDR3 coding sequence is TGCGCCAGCAGCCAAGATCCTGGGACAGAGGTCACTGAAGCTTTCTTT.

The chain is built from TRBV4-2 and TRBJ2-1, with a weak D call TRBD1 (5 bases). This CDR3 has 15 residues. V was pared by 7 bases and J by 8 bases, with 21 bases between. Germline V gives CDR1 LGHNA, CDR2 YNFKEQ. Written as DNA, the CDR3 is TGTGCCAGCACCTCAAGTGGCGACAGAGTCGATGAGCAGTTCTTC. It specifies CASTSSGDRVDEQFF.

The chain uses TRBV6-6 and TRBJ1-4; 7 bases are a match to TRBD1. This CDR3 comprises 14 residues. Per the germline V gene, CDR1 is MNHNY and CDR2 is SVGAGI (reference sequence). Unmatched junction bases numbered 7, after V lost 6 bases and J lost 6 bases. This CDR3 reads CASRLQGSHEKLFF. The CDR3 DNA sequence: TGTGCCAGCAGACTACAGGGGAGTCATGAAAAACTGTTTTTT.

DNA of the CDR3: TGTGCCAGCAGCTTAGTCCGGGGGGGGCCGAATGAGCAGTTCTTC. Translation: CASSLVRGGPNEQFF. The V gene is TRBV7-2, the J gene TRBJ2-1; 8 bases agree with TRBD2. CDR3 length: 15 amino acids. Germline V gene lookup returns CDR1 SGHTA and CDR2 FQGNSA. V lost 1 base, J lost 7 bases, and 6 bases stayed unmatched.

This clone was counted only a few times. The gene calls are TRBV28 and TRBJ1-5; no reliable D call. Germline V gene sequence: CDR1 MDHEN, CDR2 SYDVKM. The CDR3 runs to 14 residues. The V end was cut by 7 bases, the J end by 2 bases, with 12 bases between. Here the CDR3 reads CASTEGSGNQPQHF. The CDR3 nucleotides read TGTGCCAGCACCGAGGGATCCGGCAATCAGCCCCAGCATTTT. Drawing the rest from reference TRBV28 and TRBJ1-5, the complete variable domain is DVKVTQSSRYLVKRTGEKVFLECVQDMDHENMFWYRQDPGLGLRLIYFSYDVKMKEKGDIPEGYSVSREKKERFSLILESASTNQTSMYLCASTEGSGNQPQHFGDGTRLSIL.

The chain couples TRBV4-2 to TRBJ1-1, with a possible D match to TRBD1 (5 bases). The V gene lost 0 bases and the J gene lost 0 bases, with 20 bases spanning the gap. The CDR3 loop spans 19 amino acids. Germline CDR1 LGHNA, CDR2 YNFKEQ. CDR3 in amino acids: CASSQDPAGYYDLNTEAFF. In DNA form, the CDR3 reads TGTGCCAGCAGCCAAGATCCGGCAGGGTATTACGACTTGAACACTGAAGCTTTCTTT.

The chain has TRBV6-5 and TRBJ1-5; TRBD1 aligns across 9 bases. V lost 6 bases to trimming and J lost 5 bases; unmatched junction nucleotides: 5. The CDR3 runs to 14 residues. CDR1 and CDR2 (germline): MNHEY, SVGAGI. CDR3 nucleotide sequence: TGTGCCAGCAGCCGGGACAGGGAACATCAGCCCCAGCATTTT. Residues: CASSRDREHQPQHF.

CDR3 DNA: TGTGCCAGTGGGGGGTACAATGAGCAGTTCTTC. Translating gives CASGGYNEQFF. This sequence joins TRBV7-2 and TRBJ2-1; the D gene is possibly TRBD2 (6 bases). Trimming shortened V by 9 bases and J by 4 bases, and 7 bases separated the two germline ends. CDR1 SGHTA and CDR2 FQGNSA come from the germline V gene. The CDR3 runs 11 residues. The full variable domain, its missing parts supplied by reference TRBV7-2 and TRBJ2-1, is GAGVSQSPSNKVTEKGKDVELRCDPISGHTALYWYRQSLGQGLEFLIYFQGNSAPDKSGLPSDRFSAERTGGSVSTLTIQRTQQEDSAVYLCASGGYNEQFFGPGTRLTVL.

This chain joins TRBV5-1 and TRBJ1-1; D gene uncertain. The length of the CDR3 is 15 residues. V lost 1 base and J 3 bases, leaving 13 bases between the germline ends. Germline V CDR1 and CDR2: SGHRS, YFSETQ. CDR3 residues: CASSLSPGLDTEAFF. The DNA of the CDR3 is TGCGCCAGCAGCTTGTCTCCGGGGTTGGACACTGAAGCTTTCTTT.